A selection of T cell receptor beta chains follows, all from one sample in a study of blood T cell repertoires in COVID-19. Data came from immunoSEQ multiplex PCR; TCRdb stores just in-frame clones and leaves some out. The sample holds fewer than 25,000 clones; around 90% are singletons and the top ten take roughly a quarter. The sample was peripheral blood. These receptors came from a man in his 70s with COVID-19, enrolled during active disease. CDR3s include the opening cysteine and the closing phenylalanine or tryptophan. A D gene is named only where the DNA matches it firmly. Clone size, where shown, is once, few, many, or a class for clones that have expanded.

clone size: -; CDR3 length: 14; V gene: TRBV7-9; D gene: TRBD2; J gene: TRBJ2-6; CDR3 DNA: TGTGCCAGCAGCCCGGGAGGTGGGGCCAACGTCCTGACTTTC; CDR3 protein: CASSPGGGANVLTF
clone size: -; CDR3 length: 13; V gene: TRBV25-1; D gene: -; J gene: TRBJ1-2; CDR3 DNA: TGTGCCAGCAGTGACTCTGACGCGGGTGGCTACACCTTC; CDR3 protein: CASSDSDAGGYTF
clone size: -; CDR3 length: 17; V gene: TRBV9; D gene: TRBD2; J gene: TRBJ2-7; CDR3 DNA: TGTGCCAGCAGCGTTTCAACGGGGCTAGCGGGAGTTAACGAGCAGTACTTC; CDR3 protein: CASSVSTGLAGVNEQYF
clone size: -; CDR3 length: 12; V gene: TRBV19; D gene: -; J gene: TRBJ2-7; CDR3 DNA: TGTGCCAGTAGTCCGGTTCACTACGAGCAGTACTTC; CDR3 protein: CASSPVHYEQYF
clone size: -; CDR3 length: 15; V gene: TRBV2; D gene: TRBD2; J gene: TRBJ2-3; CDR3 DNA: TGTGCCAGCAGTGGGGTAGCGGGGAGCACAGATACGCAGTATTTT; CDR3 protein: CASSGVAGSTDTQYF
clone size: -; CDR3 length: 16; V gene: TRBV4-2; D gene: TRBD1; J gene: TRBJ1-2; CDR3 DNA: TGTGCCAGCAGCCCGCCGACAGGGGGCCTCAGGTATGGCTACACCTTC; CDR3 protein: CASSPPTGGLRYGYTF
clone size: -; CDR3 length: 17; V gene: TRBV7-2; D gene: TRBD2; J gene: TRBJ2-5; CDR3 DNA: TGTGCCAGCAGCCCCTTCCGCGGGGGGGCGAACCAAGAGACCCAGTACTTC; CDR3 protein: CASSPFRGGANQETQYF
clone size: -; CDR3 length: 17; V gene: TRBV15; D gene: TRBD1; J gene: TRBJ2-5; CDR3 DNA: TGTGCCACCAGCAGATCGAGGGGGAACAGGGGACAAGAGACCCAGTACTTC; CDR3 protein: CATSRSRGNRGQETQYF
clone size: -; CDR3 length: 13; V gene: TRBV7-9; D gene: -; J gene: TRBJ1-2; CDR3 DNA: TGTGCCAGCAGGTTGACAGAAGGCTATGGCTACACCTTC; CDR3 protein: CASRLTEGYGYTF
clone size: -; CDR3 length: 17; V gene: TRBV27; D gene: -; J gene: TRBJ2-6; CDR3 DNA: TGTGCCAGCAGTTTAGGAGGCTCAAGCTCTGGGGCCAACGTCCTGACTTTC; CDR3 protein: CASSLGGSSSGANVLTF
clone size: -; CDR3 length: 14; V gene: TRBV18; D gene: TRBD1; J gene: TRBJ2-7; CDR3 DNA: TGTGCCAGCTCGCGCACAGGGGAAGGGTACGAGCAGTACTTC; CDR3 protein: CASSRTGEGYEQYF
clone size: -; CDR3 length: 12; V gene: TRBV3-1/TRBV3-2; D gene: TRBD1; J gene: TRBJ1-2; CDR3 DNA: TGTGCCAGCAGCCTCGGACAGGGTGGCTACACCTTC; CDR3 protein: CASSLGQGGYTF
clone size: -; CDR3 length: 14; V gene: TRBV27; D gene: TRBD2; J gene: TRBJ2-5; CDR3 DNA: TGTGCCAGCAGAAGACTAGCGGGGGAGGAGACCCAGTACTTC; CDR3 protein: CASRRLAGEETQYF
clone size: -; CDR3 length: 16; V gene: TRBV18; D gene: -; J gene: TRBJ2-2; CDR3 DNA: TGTGCCAGCTCACCTGCCACCGCGGGATGGGGTCGGGAGCTGTTTTTT; CDR3 protein: CASSPATAGWGRELFF
clone size: -; CDR3 length: 16; V gene: TRBV7-9; D gene: -; J gene: TRBJ2-5; CDR3 DNA: TGTGCCAGCAGCCTACAGGGATGGAGAGTGGAAGAGACCCAGTACTTC; CDR3 protein: CASSLQGWRVEETQYF
clone size: -; CDR3 length: 16; V gene: TRBV25-1; D gene: -; J gene: TRBJ2-5; CDR3 DNA: TGTGCCAGCAGTGGCTCAGTTAGGGGCCCCGAAGAGACCCAGTACTTC; CDR3 protein: CASSGSVRGPEETQYF
clone size: few; CDR3 length: 14; V gene: TRBV2; D gene: TRBD2; J gene: TRBJ2-7; CDR3 DNA: TGTGCCAGCAGTGTACTAGCGGGAGGCCACGAGCAGTACTTC; CDR3 protein: CASSVLAGGHEQYF
clone size: -; CDR3 length: 14; V gene: TRBV19; D gene: -; J gene: TRBJ1-2; CDR3 DNA: TGTGCCAGTAGTATAGACCCCGACAGAACTCTCTACACCTTC; CDR3 protein: CASSIDPDRTLYTF
clone size: few; CDR3 length: 14; V gene: TRBV11-3; D gene: TRBD1; J gene: TRBJ2-3; CDR3 DNA: TGTGCCAGCAGCTTAGCGCGACAGGGGGATACGCAGTATTTT; CDR3 protein: CASSLARQGDTQYF
clone size: once; CDR3 length: 16; V gene: TRBV27; D gene: TRBD2; J gene: TRBJ2-1; CDR3 DNA: TGTGCCAGCAGTTCACCTAGCGGGGGATATTACAATGAGCAGTTCTTC; CDR3 protein: CASSSPSGGYYNEQFF
clone size: -; CDR3 length: 15; V gene: TRBV5-6; D gene: TRBD1; J gene: TRBJ2-7; CDR3 DNA: TGTGCCAGCAGGCTCGGGACAGGGAGTCCCTACGAGCAGTACTTC; CDR3 protein: CASRLGTGSPYEQYF
clone size: -; CDR3 length: 15; V gene: TRBV5-1; D gene: TRBD2; J gene: TRBJ2-1; CDR3 DNA: TGCGCCAGCAGATCCGGGACTAGCACCTACAATGAGCAGTTCTTC; CDR3 protein: CASRSGTSTYNEQFF
clone size: -; CDR3 length: 19; V gene: TRBV27; D gene: -; J gene: TRBJ2-7; CDR3 DNA: TGTGCCAGCAGTTTAAGAGGTGGTGATCGGGGGAGGATGTGGTACGAGCAGTACTTC; CDR3 protein: CASSLRGGDRGRMWYEQYF
clone size: -; CDR3 length: 14; V gene: TRBV18; D gene: -; J gene: TRBJ1-1; CDR3 DNA: TGTGCCAGCTCACCAATAGGGGTGGACACTGAAGCTTTCTTT; CDR3 protein: CASSPIGVDTEAFF
clone size: -; CDR3 length: 16; V gene: TRBV5-4; D gene: TRBD2; J gene: TRBJ2-4; CDR3 DNA: TGTGCCAGCAGTTTACTCGCTAGCGGGGCCAAAAACATTCAGTACTTC; CDR3 protein: CASSLLASGAKNIQYF
clone size: few; CDR3 length: 13; V gene: TRBV30; D gene: TRBD1; J gene: TRBJ2-7; CDR3 DNA: TGTGCCTGGAGCCAGACTGACAGGGCCGAGCAGTACTTC; CDR3 protein: CAWSQTDRAEQYF
clone size: -; CDR3 length: 13; V gene: TRBV2; D gene: -; J gene: TRBJ2-5; CDR3 DNA: TGTGCCAGCACGGCGGTCGCCCAAGAGACCCAGTACTTC; CDR3 protein: CASTAVAQETQYF
clone size: -; CDR3 length: 15; V gene: TRBV19; D gene: TRBD1; J gene: TRBJ1-1; CDR3 DNA: TGTGCCAGTAGTGTAACAGGGGGCTCGAACACTGAAGCTTTCTTT; CDR3 protein: CASSVTGGSNTEAFF
clone size: -; CDR3 length: 14; V gene: TRBV6-1; D gene: -; J gene: TRBJ1-1; CDR3 DNA: TGTGCCAGCAGTGAAGTTTCAGAGAACACTGAAGCTTTCTTT; CDR3 protein: CASSEVSENTEAFF
clone size: -; CDR3 length: 15; V gene: TRBV4-1; D gene: -; J gene: TRBJ1-1; CDR3 DNA: TGCGCCAGCAGCCGGGAAAGCGGGCGCACCACTGAAGCTTTCTTT; CDR3 protein: CASSRESGRTTEAFF
clone size: -; CDR3 length: 16; V gene: TRBV5-4; D gene: TRBD1; J gene: TRBJ1-1; CDR3 DNA: TGTGCCAGCAGCCTCGGGACAGGGGGTGTCGACACTGAAGCTTTCTTT; CDR3 protein: CASSLGTGGVDTEAFF
clone size: -; CDR3 length: 12; V gene: TRBV6-6; D gene: TRBD2; J gene: TRBJ2-7; CDR3 DNA: TGTGCCAGCAGTTCGGGGGGTTACGAGCAGTACTTC; CDR3 protein: CASSSGGYEQYF
clone size: -; CDR3 length: 18; V gene: TRBV7-8; D gene: TRBD1; J gene: TRBJ1-5; CDR3 DNA: TGTGCCAGCAGCTTAGCCGCGAGACAGGGGTTTGGCAATCAGCCCCAGCATTTT; CDR3 protein: CASSLAARQGFGNQPQHF
clone size: -; CDR3 length: 16; V gene: TRBV10-2; D gene: TRBD1; J gene: TRBJ2-5; CDR3 DNA: TGCGCCAGCAGCAAGACACAGGGGCCCTACCAAGAGACCCAGTACTTC; CDR3 protein: CASSKTQGPYQETQYF
clone size: few; CDR3 length: 14; V gene: TRBV19; D gene: -; J gene: TRBJ1-2; CDR3 DNA: TGTGCCAGTAGTTTGGGGCAGGGCTACTATGGCTACACCTTC; CDR3 protein: CASSLGQGYYGYTF